This entry concerns a single TCR beta chain. Its antigen is unknown. The data were taken from a study of Graves' ophthalmopathy and Graves' hyperthyroidism. About the study: Peripheral blood was gathered at the point of initial diagnosis, before any treatment started. Study-level findings and limits: The model achieved approximately 71% sensitivity and roughly 72% specificity for ophthalmopathy progression. Blood was where most expanded thyroid clonotypes above 0.001 frequency also turned up.

Transcripts of RNA were the source for amplifying TCR beta CDR3 regions. After a first-round RT-PCR with HTBI primers, a second-round multiplex PCR was run. TCRdb used MiXCR to reprocess the multiplex PCR reads, holding one entry per CDR3 protein. Among a few hundred thousand distinct CDR3 sequences listed, 18% were seen once. The PBMCs originated from around 11 ml of fresh peripheral blood. Per the germline V gene, CDR1 is SGHNT and CDR2 is YYREEE (reference sequence). The length of the CDR3 is 15 residues. The chain recombines TRBV5-4 with TRBJ2-5, with TRBD2 matching over 10 bases. Gene TRBJ2-7 matches the end of the DNA better, so the J call may be wrong. Sequencing was done on a sample of peripheral blood. This sequence originates from a woman between 18 and 30 years old with Graves' ophthalmopathy. The CDR3 here is CASSLWASGSHEQYF. Written as DNA, the CDR3 is TGTGCCAGCAGCTTGTGGGCTAGCGGGAGCCACGAGCAGTACTTC.